Listed below are T cell receptor beta chains from one sample, sequenced in a study of blood T cell repertoires in COVID-19. Profiling relied on immunoSEQ multiplex PCR, and the TCRdb table lists in-frame clones only, not all of them. The sample carries 130,000 or so clones, approximately 83% recorded once. The sample taken for sequencing was peripheral blood. All receptors derive from a human donor in a cohort sampled during active COVID-19. The CDR3 runs from the conserved cysteine through the conserved F or W. A D gene is named only where the DNA matches it firmly. A row's size may be missing; if present it is once, few, many or a size class.

>TRBJ1-1|TRBV5-1|NA|NA
CASSLTPGGMNTEAFF
TGCGCCAGCAGCTTGACCCCGGGGGGAATGAACACTGAAGCTTTCTTT
>TRBJ2-7|TRBV6-1|NA|NA
CASSEDWAVGGEQYF
TGTGCCAGCAGTGAAGATTGGGCGGTAGGAGGTGAGCAGTACTTC
>TRBJ2-2|TRBV19|TRBD1|NA
CASSIVRQGISTGELFF
TGTGCCAGTAGTATAGTTCGACAGGGTATCAGCACCGGGGAGCTGTTTTTT
>TRBJ1-5|TRBV9|NA|NA
CASSESGTNQPQHF
TGTGCCAGCAGCGAGTCAGGAACCAATCAGCCCCAGCATTTT
>TRBJ2-7|TRBV11-3|TRBD2|few
CASSLGGSGAYEQYF
TGTGCCAGCAGCCTCGGGGGTAGCGGGGCCTACGAGCAGTACTTC
>TRBJ2-1|TRBV18|TRBD2|NA
CASSQTSGSSYNEQFF
TGTGCCAGCTCACAAACAAGCGGGAGCTCCTACAATGAGCAGTTCTTC
>TRBJ2-1|TRBV6-5|NA|few
CASRPILGSNEQFF
TGTGCCAGCAGACCCATCCTAGGGAGCAATGAGCAGTTCTTC
>TRBJ1-1|TRBV18|NA|NA
CASSPGGLDTEAFF
TGTGCCAGCTCCCCGGGCGGGTTGGACACTGAAGCTTTCTTT
>TRBJ1-2|TRBV5-1|TRBD1|NA
CASSLDTSTGAVYGYTF
TGCGCCAGCAGCTTGGATACATCGACAGGGGCCGTCTATGGCTACACCTTC
>TRBJ1-1|TRBV19|TRBD1|NA
CASSIGGDRGGTEAFF
TGTGCCAGTAGTATCGGCGGAGACAGGGGAGGCACTGAAGCTTTCTTT
>TRBJ2-3|TRBV18|TRBD2|once
CASSPPGLAGTDTQYF
TGTGCCAGCTCACCACCGGGACTAGCGGGTACAGATACGCAGTATTTT
>TRBJ2-7|TRBV28|TRBD2|NA
CASSPSGAGVVEQYF
TGTGCCAGCAGCCCCTCAGGAGCGGGGGTCGTCGAGCAGTACTTC
>TRBJ1-3|TRBV3-1/TRBV3-2|NA|NA
CASSRRPFAGSSGNTIYF
TGTGCCAGCAGCCGACGACCTTTTGCAGGAAGCTCTGGAAACACCATATATTTT
>TRBJ2-7|TRBV23-1|NA|NA
CASSHRGASYEQYF
TGCGCCAGCAGTCATCGTGGAGCATCCTACGAGCAGTACTTC
>TRBJ2-5|TRBV28|TRBD2|NA
CASRKGTSGTQYF
TGTGCCAGCAGAAAAGGGACTAGCGGAACCCAGTACTTC
>TRBJ2-1|TRBV7-9|TRBD1|NA
CASSLSTGANNEQFF
TGTGCCAGCAGCTTGTCTACAGGGGCCAACAATGAGCAGTTCTTC
>TRBJ1-4|TRBV3-1/TRBV3-2|NA|NA
CASSQVRGATNEKLFF
TGTGCCAGCAGCCAAGTACGCGGGGCAACTAATGAAAAACTGTTTTTT
>TRBJ1-2|TRBV6-1|NA|NA
CASSAADGPGGGYTF
TGTGCCAGCAGTGCAGCGGACGGGCCGGGAGGGGGCTACACCTTC
>TRBJ2-3|TRBV5-1|TRBD2|NA
CASSVPSGRLTDTQYF
TGCGCCAGCTCTGTCCCTAGCGGGAGGCTCACAGATACGCAGTATTTT
>TRBJ2-5|TRBV18|TRBD2|NA
CASSLGLAETQYF
TGTGCCAGCTCACTGGGACTAGCAGAGACCCAGTACTTC
>TRBJ1-1|TRBV21-1|NA|NA
CASRRRFVGFKGVNTEAFF
TGTGCCAGCAGACGACGCTTTGTGGGTTTTAAGGGGGTGAACACTGAAGCTTTCTTT
>TRBJ2-5|TRBV21-1|NA|NA
CASSTHNARPGVHQETQYF
TGTGCCAGCAGCACCCATAATGCCAGACCGGGAGTCCACCAAGAGACCCAGTACTTC
>TRBJ2-5|TRBV30|TRBD1|NA
CAWSQGDRTQETQYF
TGTGCCTGGAGTCAGGGGGACAGGACCCAAGAGACCCAGTACTTC
>TRBJ2-3|TRBV11-3|NA|NA
CASSSSTDTQYF
TGTGCCAGCAGCTCTAGCACAGATACGCAGTATTTT
>TRBJ2-3|TRBV30|NA|NA
CAWSTLASSTDTQYF
TGTGCCTGGAGTACCTTAGCGTCTAGCACAGATACGCAGTATTTT
>TRBJ2-5|TRBV11-2|TRBD1|NA
CASSKTGVQSRETQYF
TGTGCCAGCAGCAAGACAGGGGTACAATCAAGAGAGACCCAGTACTTC
>TRBJ2-7|TRBV6-5|NA|NA
CASSYYPTGSEQYF
TGTGCCAGCAGTTACTACCCTACGGGGTCCGAGCAGTACTTC
>TRBJ2-7|TRBV3-1/TRBV3-2|NA|NA
CASSQDPGAYEQYF
TGTGCCAGCAGCCAAGATCCGGGGGCCTACGAGCAGTACTTC
>TRBJ2-5|TRBV9|NA|NA
CASSVGSFSQETQYF
TGTGCCAGCAGCGTAGGGAGCTTTTCCCAAGAGACCCAGTACTTC
>TRBJ2-1|TRBV4-3|TRBD1|NA
CASSQETGVNWNEQFF
TGCGCCAGCAGCCAAGAGACAGGGGTGAATTGGAATGAGCAGTTCTTC
>TRBJ1-1|TRBV12-3/TRBV12-4|NA|few
CASSEQGYTEAFF
TGTGCCAGCAGTGAACAGGGTTACACTGAAGCTTTCTTT
>TRBJ1-4|TRBV6-2/TRBV6-3|TRBD1|NA
CASSPVGTGVDPNEKLFF
TGTGCCAGCAGTCCGGTGGGGACAGGGGTGGACCCTAATGAAAAACTGTTTTTT
>TRBJ1-5|TRBV28|NA|NA
CASSLLGGPYQPQHF
TGTGCCAGCTCCTTATTGGGGGGTCCTTATCAGCCCCAGCATTTT
>TRBJ1-1|TRBV9|TRBD1|NA
CASSVLTGGEGEAFF
TGTGCCAGCAGCGTGTTGACAGGGGGCGAGGGTGAAGCTTTCTTT
>TRBJ2-1|TRBV28|TRBD2|NA
CASRVLAGVYNEQFF
TGTGCCAGCAGGGTACTAGCGGGAGTTTACAATGAGCAGTTCTTC
>TRBJ2-5|TRBV4-3|TRBD2|NA
CASSQLSGFQETQYF
TGCGCCAGCAGCCAGCTTAGCGGGTTCCAAGAGACCCAGTACTTC
>TRBJ1-1|TRBV28|NA|NA
CASSLVSWVMNTEAFF
TGTGCCAGCAGTCTAGTAAGCTGGGTAATGAACACTGAAGCTTTCTTT
>TRBJ2-3|TRBV9|TRBD2|NA
CASSVNFGRTGGDTQYF
TGTGCCAGCAGCGTAAACTTCGGCCGAACCGGGGGGGATACGCAGTATTTT
>TRBJ2-7|TRBV3-1/TRBV3-2|TRBD2|NA
CASSHGTSGGGYEQYF
TGTGCCAGCAGCCATGGGACTAGCGGGGGGGGCTACGAGCAGTACTTC
>TRBJ2-7|TRBV5-1|TRBD2|NA
CAPNFHRGRAYEQYF
TGCGCCCCAAATTTCCACCGGGGGAGGGCCTACGAGCAGTACTTC
>TRBJ2-2|TRBV27|NA|NA
CASSIRAGRANTGELFF
TGTGCCAGCAGTATCCGGGCCGGGCGGGCGAACACCGGGGAGCTGTTTTTT
>TRBJ2-7|TRBV24-1|TRBD2|NA
CATSDPTSGSYEQYF
TGTGCCACCAGTGATCCGACTAGCGGTTCCTACGAGCAGTACTTC
>TRBJ2-1|TRBV28|TRBD1|NA
CASNLQGAGYNEQFF
TGTGCCAGCAATCTACAGGGGGCGGGCTACAATGAGCAGTTCTTC
>TRBJ2-3|TRBV7-6|TRBD2|NA
CASSLGLGGADTQYF
TGTGCCAGCAGCCTAGGACTCGGGGGGGCAGATACGCAGTATTTT